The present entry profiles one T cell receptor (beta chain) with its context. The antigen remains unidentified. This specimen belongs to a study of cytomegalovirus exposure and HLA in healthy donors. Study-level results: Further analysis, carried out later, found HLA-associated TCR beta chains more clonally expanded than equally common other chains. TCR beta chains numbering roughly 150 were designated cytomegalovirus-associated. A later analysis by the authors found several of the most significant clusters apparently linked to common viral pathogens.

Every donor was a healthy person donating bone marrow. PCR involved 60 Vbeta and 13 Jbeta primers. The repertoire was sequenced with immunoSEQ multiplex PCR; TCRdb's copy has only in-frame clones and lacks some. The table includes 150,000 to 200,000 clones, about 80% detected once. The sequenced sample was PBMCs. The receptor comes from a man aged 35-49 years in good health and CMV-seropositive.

The CDR3 sequence is CASSARDFSETQYF. Here the CDR3 DNA reads TGTGCCAGTAGTGCTCGGGACTTTTCGGAGACCCAGTACTTC. The chain has TRBV19 and TRBJ2-5, with D perhaps matching TRBD2 (6 bases). The CDR3 is 14 amino acids. The germline gives CDR1 LNHDA, CDR2 SQIVND (reference sequence). V was pared by 5 bases and J by 5 bases, with 15 bases between.